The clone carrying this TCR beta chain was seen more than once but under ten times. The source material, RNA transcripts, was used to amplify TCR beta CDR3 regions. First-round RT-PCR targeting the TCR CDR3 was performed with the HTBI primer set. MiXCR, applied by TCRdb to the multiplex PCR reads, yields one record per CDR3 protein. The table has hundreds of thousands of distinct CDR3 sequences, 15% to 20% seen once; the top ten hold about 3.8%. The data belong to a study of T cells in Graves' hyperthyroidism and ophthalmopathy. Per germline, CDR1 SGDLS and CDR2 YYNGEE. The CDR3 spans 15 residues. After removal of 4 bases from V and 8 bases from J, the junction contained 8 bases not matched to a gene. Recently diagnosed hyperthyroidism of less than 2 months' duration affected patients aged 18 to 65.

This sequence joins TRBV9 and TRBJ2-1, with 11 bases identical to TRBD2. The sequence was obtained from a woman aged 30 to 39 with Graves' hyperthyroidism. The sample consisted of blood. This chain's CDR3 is CASSHEGLAAHEQFF. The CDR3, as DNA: TGTGCCAGCAGCCACGAGGGACTAGCGGCCCATGAGCAGTTCTTC.